This entry features one T cell receptor beta chain sequence. Its antigen specificity is not known. Base qualities are not at hand, and no much larger clone is one base apart. This sample is part of a study of cytomegalovirus exposure and HLA in healthy donors (dated by TCRdb to between 2016 and 2019). Looking at the study overall: An earlier analysis of roughly 570 of the donors reported 250 to 350 Gb of sequence data and around 100 million unique TCR beta sequences obtained from 180 million or so T cells. The study aimed to test whether cataloging public T cell receptors could reveal signatures of past pathogen exposure. A later analysis re-examined previously published TCR beta repertoires from several hundred donors and added high-resolution HLA genotyping to investigate patterns of TCR occurrence. HLA typing included class I and class II loci at four-digit resolution. Of the 300 to 500 genotyped donors, 81% were placed in the genetic ancestry cluster associated with self-reported Caucasian donors. In addition to the first cohort of about 650 subjects, a separate validation cohort of some 120 different subjects was used. About 280 gigabases of sequencing data and approximately 84 million unique TCR sequences were included in an early release covering over 600 HLA-typed donors. In a later genetic analysis, genome-wide SNP genotypes for about 65% of the roughly 700 donors were used, and that subset was treated as a discovery cohort. Alongside the repertoire data, information on donor age, sex, ethnicity and CMV serostatus was compiled. In the later analysis, no new phenotypic data were used to find candidate immune exposures; instead, reliance was placed on TCR beta sequences and their occurrence across donors. Roughly five DR-DQ haplotypes were treated as single units for association and clustering because of strong linkage in the cohort. In an earlier analysis of 587 of the donors, high-throughput TCR beta sequencing was used to judge whether each TCR beta V gene segment behaved as functional or pseudogenic. Typing coverage varied by locus: about 620-630 donors for A, B, C, DRB1 and DQB1; roughly 520 for DQA1; about 590 for DPA1; fewer than 480 for DPB1. High-throughput TCR immunosequencing, statistical association of individual TCRs with disease status, and machine learning were combined to predict cytomegalovirus infection status. Among around 400 genotyped donors of the cohort, an average of around 240,000 unique TCR beta nucleotide sequences were sequenced per donor, 15% to 20% of them non-productive. The T cell repertoires of around 670 subjects were profiled by immunosequencing and related to cytomegalovirus serostatus. All discovery cohort repertoires had been generated on a single sequencing platform. Study-wide findings and limitations: In a later analysis, several top co-occurrence clusters were reported to appear linked to parvovirus B19, influenza, CMV and Epstein-Barr virus. Most CMV-associated TCR beta chains appeared to be HLA-restricted in a later analysis, and the HLA associations seemed to be driven largely by CMV exposure. In a later genetic analysis, fewer N-insertions in productive TCRs were reported among donors in an Asian-associated ancestry cluster than the approximately 670-donor mean. The authors suggested that the approach could potentially be extended to other disease states and immunological phenotypes. In a later analysis, over 15,000 TCR beta sequences were associated with specific HLA alleles at a false discovery rate of 0.05. The 87-base-pair reads could not distinguish some IMGT-functional V segments, including TRBV6-2 and TRBV6-3, so those segments were excluded. A further reported finding was that TCR beta sequences accurately predicted the HLA-A and HLA-B alleles for most subjects in the first cohort. The cohort was sequenced for TCR beta chains only, and without alpha or paired-chain data the features that could be detected were limited. In a later analysis, the rate of TCR association differed among HLA loci, with DRB1 alleles having the most associated TCRs and HLA-C alleles having the fewest. Because HLA typing was missing for some donors at each locus, association tests included only the typed subset. The earlier analysis of 450 to 700 of the donors excluded roughly 17 rarely observed V segments, including chromosome 9 orphons, because counts were too low. The study gave a list of 150 to 200 TCR beta chains associated with cytomegalovirus. In a later genetic analysis, a missense DCLRE1C variant was associated with V-gene and J-gene trimming of TCR beta chains, and the association was replicated in an independent cohort. CMV serostatus was the only immune exposure information available for the cohort. When HLA alleles, especially DR and DQ, strongly co-occurred, TCR associations were difficult to assign to individual alleles. A few of the identified cytomegalovirus-associated TCR beta chains were confirmed in vitro to be specific for cytomegalovirus antigens. Sequencing depth was assumed to be roughly uniform across donors in the presence/absence analyses, though that assumption may not hold. In a later analysis, HLA-associated TCR beta chains showed more clonal expansion and lower generation probabilities than non-associated chains that were equally common. Most TCR sequences were observed very rarely across donors, whereas some public TCRs were present in many individuals. Linkage disequilibrium might explain the correlated functional status among segregating V segments, but an unknown experimental factor could not be excluded. The classifier was reported to diagnose cytomegalovirus status with high specificity and sensitivity in both the original cohort and the validation cohort. A cluster of highly shared sequence variants was judged likely to be a technical artifact of the sequencing pipeline. An earlier analysis of around 540 of the donors showed that most TCR beta V segments appeared in productive rearrangements either about 90% or about 30% of the time, which broadly matched IMGT annotations.

The cohort comprised some 700 healthy bone marrow donors. At the time of sampling, every cohort member was nominally healthy, though immune exposures that went unrecorded were likely present. The donor was CMV seronegative and belonged to the group of 352 seronegative cohort members. A peripheral blood sample was provided by each donor, and peripheral blood mononuclear cells were used for TCR beta sequencing. Genomic DNA extraction from the blood cell samples was performed with the Qiagen DNeasy Blood Extraction Kit. CDR1 and CDR2 (MNHEY, SMNVEV) derive from the germline V gene (reference sequence). The CDR3 measures 15 amino acids from cysteine to phenylalanine. The retained sequence is limited to the CDR3, 45 bases, with the frame set at the first base. At the junction V is shortened by 5 bases and J by 4 bases, with 17 bases in between. The protocol used for the library was the immunoSEQ multiplex PCR assay. For the multiplex PCR, a mixture combining 60 forward primers for TCR Vbeta segments and 13 reverse primers for TCR Jbeta segments was used. The CDR3 region of rearranged TCR beta genes was amplified from genomic DNA by a multiplex PCR assay. The amplified TCR beta libraries were sequenced on the Illumina HiSeq System as 87-base-pair reads. The paper's processing steps were these. In a later analysis, some 80 million unique TCR beta chains were counted across the 500 to 700 repertoires, and roughly 11 million of these chains were shared by at least two donors. Raw reads were error-corrected and collapsed into unique sequences by a nearest-neighbor algorithm in which closely related sequences were merged to remove PCR and sequencing errors. CDR3 sequences were aligned to IMGT reference sequences to assign V, D and J gene segments. Each retained sequence needed at least a six-nucleotide match to both a V gene segment and a J gene segment. A rearrangement counted as productive if the CDR3 had no stop codons and remained in frame with V and J, and every other rearrangement counted as non-productive. Following IMGT convention, CDR3 was defined as the stretch from the second conserved V-encoded cysteine to the conserved J-encoded phenylalanine. The earlier analysis of about 560 of the donors excluded any sequence lacking an unambiguous match to a single V gene segment. An earlier analysis of approximately 590 of the donors classified V segments as functional when productive rearrangements were above 56.7% and as segregating when the standard deviation between donors was above 5%. To diagnose cytomegalovirus status from the catalog of TCR beta chain sequences, a statistical classification framework was built. A later analysis assigned V and J genes by comparing TCR nucleotide sequences with IMGT/GENE-DB human TR gene sequences. A later analysis assigned CDR3 sequences and most-parsimonious VDJ recombination scenarios with the TCRdist pipeline. A later analysis defined each TCR beta chain by its CDR3 amino acid sequence plus V-gene family, and excluded reads lacking a unique V-gene family. In a later analysis, around 650 highly shared, low-generation-probability nucleotide sequences were removed to address suspected cross-contamination and a sequencing artifact. In a later analysis, a clonal expansion index for each public chain was calculated from normalized within-repertoire ranks of inferred template counts. In a later analysis, generation probabilities were computed using a VDJ recombination model fitted to out-of-frame rearrangements, and the results were checked against IGoR. In a later analysis, hypergeometric tests were used to score TCR-TCR, TCR-HLA and TCR-CMV co-occurrence, with a repertoire-size bias correction applied to TCR pairs. False discovery rates were estimated in a later analysis by permuting HLA or CMV assignments 20 times. In a later analysis, co-occurring TCRs were grouped using DBSCAN, with TCRdist sequence similarity added in when clustering inside HLA-allele-positive subsets. Repertoires with fewer than 30,000 or more than 120,000 public chains were left out of co-occurrence clustering, as were a few repertoires with anomalous nucleotide sharing. What TCRdb holds here is the immuneACCESS table cut down to in-frame rearrangements. Part of the clones is not present; checked against another copy, under half of the missing clones reflect an unresolved V gene, and the others are unexplained. V, J and clone size are those of that table, while D and trimming were read from the DNA. The sample yields 140,000 or so clones; 65% to 75% were counted once. Clones ranked in the top ten supply roughly 4% of the sample.

The receptor was isolated from a man in his sixties in good health and CMV-seronegative. The chain was built from TRBV27 and TRBJ2-5; tentative D gene TRBD2, with 5 bases matching. Sequenced material: PBMCs. The DNA is TGTGCCAGCAGTCCCCCCAACCGGGGTGGAGAGACCCAGTACTTC. It specifies CASSPPNRGGETQYF.